The subject of this entry is one T cell receptor beta chain. In the original processing: Amplification from reference gene primers served as the basis for estimated nucleated cell counts. Clones were read by immunoSEQ multiplex PCR, and TCRdb kept only the in-frame ones, dropping some. V and J calls and clone size come straight from that table; D and trimming were deduced from the DNA. The profile shows about 220,000 clones, approximately 90% of them singletons. These data come from a study of blood T cell repertoires in COVID-19. Study information: Sites across the United States, Italy and Spain contributed samples from acute and convalescent COVID-19. The analysed material was cDNA or gDNA that came from T cells, B-cell-depleted T cells, or PBMCs.

This CDR3 is 12 amino acids long. Trimming shortened V by 4 bases and J by 6 bases, and 9 bases separated the two germline ends. Germline V lookup: CDR1 SGHTS, CDR2 YDEGEE. Sequenced: peripheral blood. This TCR came from a man in his forties with acute or convalescent COVID-19. The chain carries TRBV5-8 and TRBJ2-3; D is perhaps TRBD2 (5 bases). Here the CDR3 reads CASSQRVDTQYF. The CDR3 nucleotides are TGTGCCAGCAGCCAGAGGGTCGATACGCAGTATTTT. The whole variable domain, remainder taken from reference TRBV5-8 and TRBJ2-3, is EAGVTQSPTHLIKTRGQQATLRCSPISGHTSVYWYQQALGLGLQFLLWYDEGEERNRGNFPPRFSGRQFPNYSSELNVNALELEDSALYLCASSQRVDTQYFGPGTRLTVL.